The 22 T cell receptor beta chains in this list originate from one sample, sequenced in a study of beta chain features in type 1 diabetes. Investigators reverse transcribed all isolated RNA, so they sequenced expressed TCRB transcripts. This table comes from immunoSEQ multiplex PCR, and its TCRdb copy is limited to in-frame clones, with some not included. Found here are 60,000 or so clones, around 63% of them singletons; the top ten hold 2.2%. Sequencing used Tregs from blood. These receptors all stem from a woman between 18 and 29 years old in good health.

V gene TRBV7-9 combines with J gene TRBJ1-1, with D perhaps TRBD1 (6 bases). The germline gives CDR1 SEHNR, CDR2 FQNEAQ (reference sequence). CDR3 length: 14 amino acids. V lost 7 bases and J lost 5, with 17 bases in between. This CDR3 reads CASTLLGGLTEAFF. As DNA, the CDR3 is TGTGCCAGCACCCTCCTAGGGGGTCTTACTGAAGCTTTCTTT.

The chain employs TRBV7-3 and TRBJ2-1; 10 positions match TRBD1. The CDR3 sequence is 15 residues long. Germline assignment: CDR1 SGHTA and CDR2 FQGTGA. J gave up 8 bases and V 1 base, and 5 bases lay outside the gene matches. CDR3 region: CASSLSGTGVDEQFF. The CDR3, as DNA: TGTGCCAGCAGCTTAAGCGGGACAGGGGTCGATGAGCAGTTCTTC.

This chain joins TRBV15 and TRBJ1-2, with TRBD1 matching 8 bases. CDR3 length equals 17 residues. Germline CDR1 is LNHNV and CDR2 is YYDKDF (reference sequence). Trimming at V came to 0 bases and at J to 4 bases, leaving 10 bases not matched to a gene. CDR3 sequence (DNA): TGTGCCACCAGCAGAGATCTGGACAGGGCCAGGATCTATGGCTACACCTTC. It translates to CATSRDLDRARIYGYTF.

V is TRBV30 and J is TRBJ2-7, with 12 nucleotides matching TRBD2. Looked up from germline, CDR1 is GTSNPN and CDR2 is SVGIG (reference sequence). This CDR3 has 15 amino acids. The junction had 7 bases not matched to a gene; V was cut back by 4 bases and J by 3 bases. The CDR3, as DNA: TGTGCCTGGACCCGAACTAGCGGGGGGCTCTACGAGCAGTACTTC. This gives the protein CAWTRTSGGLYEQYF.

The chain joins TRBV1 to TRBJ1-2; the table's D gene call, TRBD1, was not cross checked with the DNA. TRBV1 is a pseudogene segment. The length of the CDR3 is 18 residues. The CDR3 DNA reads TGCACCAGCAGCCTCAATGGAGGACAGGGCGCTCCTAACTATGGCTACACCTTC. Translation: CTSSLNGGQGAPNYGYTF.

J is TRBJ2-7 and V is TRBV5-1; D remains unclear. Trimming shortened V by 0 bases and J by 0 bases, and 7 bases separated the two germline ends. CDR1 is SGHRS, CDR2 YFSETQ, per germline. The CDR3 consists of 14 residues. The CDR3 is CASSLAPNSYEQYF. CDR3 nucleotides: TGCGCCAGCAGCTTGGCCCCAAACTCCTACGAGCAGTACTTC.

This clone was recorded a few times. The rearrangement uses TRBV29-1 and TRBJ1-1, with 8 bases lining up with TRBD1. Germline CDR1 is SQVTM and CDR2 is ANQGSEA. The trim removed 4 bases at V and 4 bases at J, leaving 5 bases unmatched. The CDR3 has 13 amino acids. The CDR3: CSVAYTGGTEAFF. CDR3 coding DNA: TGCAGCGTTGCCTATACAGGGGGCACTGAAGCTTTCTTT.

Only a few counts were recorded for this clone. The chain has TRBV10-3 and TRBJ2-2; 11 nucleotides match TRBD2. V lost 4 bases, J lost 6 bases, and 16 bases stayed unmatched. The CDR3 runs 19 residues. CDR1 ENHRY and CDR2 SYGVKD come from the germline V gene. For the CDR3, the DNA is TGTGCCATCAGTGGAAGGGACAGAGGGACTAGCGGATTAGCCGGGGAGCTGTTTTTT. It encodes CAISGRDRGTSGLAGELFF.

This clone was seen more than once but under ten times. CDR3 region: CASSQDLAGGNSPKTQYF. The CDR3 bases are TGCGCCAGCAGCCAAGATCTAGCGGGGGGCAACTCACCTAAGACCCAGTACTTC. V and J are TRBV4-3 and TRBJ2-5; TRBD2 agrees at 11 bases. This CDR3 comprises 18 residues. Germline loops: CDR1 LGHNA, CDR2 YSLEER. The V gene end was trimmed by 0 bases and the J gene end by 6 bases; junction bases not matched to a gene: 12.

This clone was recorded a few times. This chain connects TRBV7-9 to TRBJ1-1; D is undetermined. V lost 5 bases to trimming and J lost 3 bases, with 4 bases between them. The CDR3 contains 11 residues. Germline V CDR1 and CDR2: SEHNR, FQNEAQ (reference sequence). The CDR3 loop is CASSPDTEAFF. The CDR3 nucleotides are TGTGCCAGCAGCCCTGACACTGAAGCTTTCTTT.

The CDR3 loop reads CASSLGSSGRSYNEQFF. DNA of the CDR3: TGTGCCAGCAGCTTGGGTTCTAGCGGGAGGTCCTACAATGAGCAGTTCTTC. The rearrangement uses TRBV5-4 and TRBJ2-1; 11 bases agree with TRBD2. After removal of 0 bases from V and 1 base from J, the junction contained 3 bases not matched to a gene. The CDR3 contains 17 residues. Germline V gives CDR1 SGHNT, CDR2 YYREEE (reference sequence).

The chain employs TRBV2 and TRBJ1-6; 7 bases line up with TRBD1. Per germline, CDR1 SNHLY and CDR2 FYNNEI. The CDR3 extends over 14 amino acids. With 1 base clipped from V and 9 bases from J, the junction kept 3 bases outside the gene matches. The CDR3, as DNA: TGTGCCAGCAGTGAAGTACAGGGGACTTCACCCCTCCACTTT. Translating it yields CASSEVQGTSPLHF.

This clone has a handful of counts. This chain links TRBV12-1 with TRBJ2-7; no DNA check was done on the table's D call, TRBD2. TRBV12-1 is annotated as a pseudogene. CDR3 length: 14 amino acids. CDR3 in amino acids: CASSSGTSFCEQYF. The CDR3 region has the DNA TGTGCCAGCAGCTCCGGGACTAGCTTCTGCGAGCAGTACTTC.

This clone was picked up a small number of times. This chain connects TRBV19 to TRBJ1-5; D is unclear. The CDR3 totals 13 residues. V dropped 7 bases and J dropped 3 bases, with 10 bases sitting between them. The germline V gene encodes CDR1 LNHDA and CDR2 SQIVND (reference sequence). The CDR3 region is CASMGQNNQPQHF. The CDR3 bases are TGTGCCAGTATGGGCCAGAACAATCAGCCCCAGCATTTT.

The chain carries TRBV11-2 and TRBJ2-1, with TRBD2 matching 13 bases. The CDR3 has 16 residues. V shed 3 bases and J 8 bases; nucleotides not matched to a gene: 7. Germline V gene lookup returns CDR1 SGHAT and CDR2 FQNNGV. CDR3 amino acids: CASSFQTSGRADEQFF. The CDR3 nucleotides read TGTGCCAGCAGCTTCCAAACTAGCGGGAGGGCTGATGAGCAGTTCTTC.

This clone was detected a few times. The chain joins TRBV18 to TRBJ2-3; 10 bases line up with TRBD2. Germline CDR1 and CDR2: KGHSH and LQKENI. The trim removed 3 bases at V and 0 bases at J, leaving 0 bases unmatched. The CDR3 sequence is 15 residues long. The CDR3 sequence is CASSPTSGSTDTQYF. DNA for the CDR3: TGTGCCAGCTCACCGACTAGCGGGAGCACAGATACGCAGTATTTT.

This clone is classed as medium-sized. The V and J genes are TRBV6-1 and TRBJ2-7; D gene unclear. Between the trimmed V and J ends, which lost 8 bases and 3 bases, there was a span of 11 bases. The CDR3 is made up of 12 amino acids. CDR1 is MNHNS and CDR2 is SASEGT in the germline V gene. For the CDR3, the DNA is TGTGCCAGCCAGGAACATCGCTACGAGCAGTACTTC. Translating it yields CASQEHRYEQYF.

The chain combines TRBV9 with TRBJ1-2, with D tentatively TRBD1 (6 bases). The CDR3 extends over 17 amino acids. V lost 0 bases and J lost 5, with 20 bases in between. Germline CDR1 SGDLS, CDR2 YYNGEE. The CDR3 region has the DNA TGTGCCAGCAGCGTAGGACCGGGACACAACGTTCTTTATGGCTACACCTTC. It codes for CASSVGPGHNVLYGYTF.

The chain is built from TRBV18 and TRBJ1-1, with 7 bases identical to TRBD1. The V segment lost 5 bases and the J segment 0 bases; nucleotides outside the gene matches: 3. Germline V lookup: CDR1 KGHSH, CDR2 LQKENI. This CDR3 is 14 amino acids long. The CDR3 DNA reads TGTGCCAGCTCATTTACAGGGGTGAACACTGAAGCTTTCTTT. Amino acid sequence: CASSFTGVNTEAFF.

Concerning this clone: The identical CDR3 is also encoded by other nucleotide sequences in the sample. The chain combines TRBV7-9 with TRBJ2-5; 11 nucleotides align to TRBD2. The germline gives CDR1 SEHNR, CDR2 FQNEAQ (reference sequence). The CDR3 loop spans 14 amino acids. V lost 2 bases to trimming and J lost 4 bases; unmatched junction nucleotides: 0. The chain's CDR3 is CASSLTSGRETQYF. The CDR3, as DNA: TGTGCCAGCAGCTTAACTAGCGGGAGAGAGACCCAGTACTTC.

The V call is TRBV9, the J call TRBJ2-3; TRBD2 matches 10 bases. The CDR3 length is 20 residues. The V gene's germline CDR1 is SGDLS and CDR2 YYNGEE. The junction had 19 bases not matched to a gene; V was cut back by 0 bases and J by 6 bases. Here the CDR3 reads CASSVAALGWLAGVTDTQYF. The CDR3 DNA reads as TGTGCCAGCAGCGTAGCGGCCCTTGGGTGGCTAGCGGGGGTTACGGATACGCAGTATTTT.

The chain links TRBV5-1 to TRBJ2-2, with TRBD2 identical over 9 bases. V lost 5 bases, J lost 0 bases, and 5 bases stayed unmatched. Germline CDR1 is SGHRS and CDR2 is YFSETQ. The CDR3 extends over 16 amino acids. This chain's CDR3 is CASSISGGPNTGELFF. CDR3 in DNA: TGCGCCAGCAGTATTAGCGGGGGCCCGAACACCGGGGAGCTGTTTTTT. Looking up the rest from reference TRBV5-1 and TRBJ2-2 gives the full variable domain: KAGVTQTPRYLIKTRGQQVTLSCSPISGHRSVSWYQQTPGQGLQFLFEYFSETQRNKGNFPGRFSGRQFSNSRSEMNVSTLELGDSALYLCASSISGGPNTGELFFGEGSRLTVL.